This T cell receptor (beta chain) was profiled in a study of control samples from healthy donors and cancer patients. V lost 10 bases and J lost 1, with 12 bases in between. CDR1 and CDR2 from the germline V gene are LNHDA and SQIVND (reference sequence). The CDR3 has 13 residues. The assay was immunoSEQ multiplex PCR, and TCRdb's table has in-frame clones only and misses some. The table records around 140,000 clones, 85% to 95% of them present only once. This clone showed up just once. The chain has TRBV19 and TRBJ2-3; D uncertain. Sequencing was done on a sample of blood. This sequence originates from a middle-aged man in good health. In DNA form, the CDR3 reads TGTGCCACCACAAGAGAGCGCACAGATACGCAGTATTTT. Protein sequence: CATTRERTDTQYF.